This T cell receptor (beta chain) is from a study of beta chain features in type 1 diabetes. Study-level results: Whatever favoring of shorter templates PCR might show would apply equally to patients and controls. More deletions and fewer insertions at VDJ junctions were found in patients with type 1 diabetes. Researchers reported that naive, central memory and Treg TCRB repertoires appeared more similar in patients than in healthy donors.

The sample holds a few counts of this clone. No antigen is known for it. Since all of the isolated RNA was reverse transcribed, expressed TCRB transcripts were what got sequenced. Data came from immunoSEQ multiplex PCR; TCRdb stores just in-frame clones and leaves some out. The data hold hundreds of thousands of clones, with about a sixth observed a single time. The CDR3 runs 15 residues. Per the germline V gene, CDR1 is SGHDN and CDR2 is FVKESK. V was cut by 1 base and J by 5 bases, with 14 bases left in between. Source material: naive CD4+ T cells from blood. The chain links TRBV14 to TRBJ1-1, with D hard to call. The sequence was obtained from a man in his late teens or twenties in good health. The CDR3 is CASSQGIAGDTEAFF. CDR3 in DNA: TGTGCCAGCAGCCAAGGGATAGCAGGCGATACTGAAGCTTTCTTT.